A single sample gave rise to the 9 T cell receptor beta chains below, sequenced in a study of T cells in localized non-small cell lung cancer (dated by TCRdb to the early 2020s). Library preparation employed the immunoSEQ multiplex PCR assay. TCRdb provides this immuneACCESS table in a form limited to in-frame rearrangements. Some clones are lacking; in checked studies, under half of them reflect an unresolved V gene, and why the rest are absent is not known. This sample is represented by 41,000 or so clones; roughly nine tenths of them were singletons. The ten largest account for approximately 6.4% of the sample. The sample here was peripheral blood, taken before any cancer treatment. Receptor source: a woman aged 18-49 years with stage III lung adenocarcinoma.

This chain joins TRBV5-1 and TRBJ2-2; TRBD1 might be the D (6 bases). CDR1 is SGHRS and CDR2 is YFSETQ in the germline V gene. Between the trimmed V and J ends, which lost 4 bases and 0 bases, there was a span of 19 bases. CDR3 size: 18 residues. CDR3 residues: CASSTKTMAGANTGELFF. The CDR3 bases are TGCGCCAGCAGCACTAAGACGATGGCAGGGGCGAACACCGGGGAGCTGTTTTTT.

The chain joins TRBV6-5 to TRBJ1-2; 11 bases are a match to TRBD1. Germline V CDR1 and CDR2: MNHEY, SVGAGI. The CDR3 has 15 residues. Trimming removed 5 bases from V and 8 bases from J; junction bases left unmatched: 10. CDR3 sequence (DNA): TGTGCCAGCAGTCCAGTCGGACAGGGGGCTAAAGGCTACACCTTC. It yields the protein CASSPVGQGAKGYTF.

The CDR3 DNA is TGTGCCAGCAGCACCCCCCTTGGGGGACAATCGCTCTCAGGGTCTGGAAACACCATATATTTT. Translating gives CASSTPLGGQSLSGSGNTIYF. The V call is TRBV9, the J call TRBJ1-3; D is perhaps TRBD1 (6 bases). This CDR3 contains 21 residues. The germline V gene encodes CDR1 SGDLS and CDR2 YYNGEE. V was clipped by 4 bases and J by 1 base, with 30 bases between them.

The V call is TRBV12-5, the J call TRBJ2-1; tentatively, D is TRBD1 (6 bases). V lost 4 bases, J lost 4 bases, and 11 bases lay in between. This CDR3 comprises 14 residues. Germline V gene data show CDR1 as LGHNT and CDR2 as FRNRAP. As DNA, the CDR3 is TGTGCTAGTGGTTCGGACAGTTGGTACAATGAGCAGTTCTTC. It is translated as CASGSDSWYNEQFF.

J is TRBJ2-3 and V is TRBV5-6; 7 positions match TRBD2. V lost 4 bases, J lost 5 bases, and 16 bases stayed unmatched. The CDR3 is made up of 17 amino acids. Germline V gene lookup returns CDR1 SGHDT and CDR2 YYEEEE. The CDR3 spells CASSLMRLADGIDTQYF. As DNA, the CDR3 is TGTGCCAGCAGCCTTATGAGGCTAGCGGATGGGATAGATACGCAGTATTTT.

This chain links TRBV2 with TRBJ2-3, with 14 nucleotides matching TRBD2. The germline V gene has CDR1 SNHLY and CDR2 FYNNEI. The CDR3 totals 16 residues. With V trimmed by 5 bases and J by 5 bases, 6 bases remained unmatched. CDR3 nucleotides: TGTGCCAGCAGTCCGACTAGCGGGGGGGCCAAAGATACGCAGTATTTT. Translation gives CASSPTSGGAKDTQYF.

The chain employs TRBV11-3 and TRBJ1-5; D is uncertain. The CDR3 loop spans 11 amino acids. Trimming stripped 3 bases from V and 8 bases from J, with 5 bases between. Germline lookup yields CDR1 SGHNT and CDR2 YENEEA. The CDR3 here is CASSFRKPQHF. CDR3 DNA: TGTGCCAGCAGCTTTAGAAAGCCCCAGCATTTT.

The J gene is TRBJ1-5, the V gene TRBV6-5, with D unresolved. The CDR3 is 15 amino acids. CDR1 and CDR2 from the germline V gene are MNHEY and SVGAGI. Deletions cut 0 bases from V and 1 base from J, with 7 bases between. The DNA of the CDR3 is TGTGCCAGCAGTTACTCGGTTCGGAGCAATCAGCCCCAGCATTTT. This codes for CASSYSVRSNQPQHF.

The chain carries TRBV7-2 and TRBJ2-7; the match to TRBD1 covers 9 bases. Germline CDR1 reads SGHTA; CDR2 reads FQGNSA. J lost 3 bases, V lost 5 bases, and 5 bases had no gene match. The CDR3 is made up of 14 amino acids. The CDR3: CASSRTGAGYEQYF. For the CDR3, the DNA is TGTGCCAGCAGCCGGACAGGGGCCGGCTACGAGCAGTACTTC.